Below, 31 T cell receptor beta chains from the same sample are listed, as sequenced in a study of yellow fever vaccine responses in identical twins. Each CDR3 protein is one row after TCRdb ran MiXCR on the RT-PCR reads. The data hold 4,500 to 7,000 distinct CDR3 sequences, with over 50% observed a single time. The specimen comprised T cells from blood (PBMCs), unsorted or a sorted subset (not recorded which), sampled before or after yellow fever vaccination (not recorded which). These receptor sequences come from a woman aged 18-29 years who received the yellow fever vaccine.

V gene TRBV4-1 combines with J gene TRBJ1-6, with D unclear. V was cut by 2 bases and J by 0 bases, with 8 bases left in between. CDR1 and CDR2 from the germline V gene are MGHRA and YSYEKL. The CDR3 is 16 residues long. The DNA for the CDR3 is TGCGCCAGCAGCCAAACGGCAGCCTCCTATAATTCACCCCTCCACTTT. Amino acids: CASSQTAASYNSPLHF.

This chain uses TRBV20-1 with TRBJ1-2; D unclear. CDR1 and CDR2 (germline): DFQATT, SNEGSKA (reference sequence). V was trimmed by 1 base and J by 3 bases, leaving 9 bases between them. There are 13 residues in the CDR3. The CDR3 DNA reads TGCAGTGCTAGAGTAGCAGGATACTATGGCTACACCTTC. Residues: CSARVAGYYGYTF.

This clonotype turned up a few times. The genes are TRBV19 and TRBJ2-7, with a possible D match to TRBD2 (6 bases). The CDR3 has 11 amino acids. V was clipped by 6 bases and J by 4 bases, with 7 bases between them. Germline V gene lookup returns CDR1 LNHDA and CDR2 SQIVND (reference sequence). The CDR3 region is CASSGSYEQYF. The CDR3 DNA is TGTGCCAGTAGCGGGAGTTACGAGCAGTACTTC.

This clonotype was found a few times. The rearrangement joins TRBV29-1 to TRBJ1-2; D is ambiguous. V lost 6 bases and J lost 8, with 7 bases in between. Germline-derived CDR1 and CDR2 are SQVTM and ANQGSEA. This CDR3 spans 9 amino acids. The CDR3 loop reads CSVGVGYTF. In DNA form, the CDR3 reads TGCAGCGTGGGCGTCGGCTACACCTTC.

This chain joins TRBV4-1 and TRBJ2-7; D remains ambiguous. V dropped 0 bases and J dropped 0 bases, with 9 bases sitting between them. Germline V lookup: CDR1 MGHRA, CDR2 YSYEKL. This CDR3 has 15 residues. The CDR3 DNA is TGCGCCAGCAGCCAAGAGAGGATGAGCTCCTACGAGCAGTACTTC. This encodes CASSQERMSSYEQYF.

The chain uses TRBV11-2 and TRBJ1-6, with TRBD1 matching 7 bases. The germline CDR1 and CDR2 sequences are SGHAT and FQNNGV. This CDR3 has 16 amino acids. The trim removed 1 base at V and 9 bases at J, leaving 9 bases unmatched. CDR3 nucleotides: TGTGCCAGCAGCTTAGGTGAAGGGACAGCCGGTTCACCCCTCCACTTT. Encoded protein: CASSLGEGTAGSPLHF. The complete variable domain, with remaining parts taken from reference TRBV11-2 and TRBJ1-6, reads EAGVAQSPRYKIIEKRQSVAFWCNPISGHATLYWYQQILGQGPKLLIQFQNNGVVDDSQLPKDRFSAERLKGVDSTLKIQPAKLEDSAVYLCASSLGEGTAGSPLHFGNGTRLTVT.

This chain uses TRBV7-2 with TRBJ1-2; D is ambiguous. The CDR3 is 13 amino acids. Germline V gene data show CDR1 as SGHTA and CDR2 as FQGNSA. The V end lost 1 base, the J end lost 3 bases, and 6 bases lay between the germline ends. Here the CDR3 DNA reads TGTGCCAGCAGCTTAGTACCAGACTATGGCTACACCTTC. This sequence encodes CASSLVPDYGYTF.

V is TRBV15 and J is TRBJ2-2; TRBD1 matches at 10 bases. The CDR3 extends over 17 amino acids. V lost 4 bases to trimming and J lost 4 bases; unmatched junction nucleotides: 9. Germline V lookup: CDR1 LNHNV, CDR2 YYDKDF (reference sequence). The CDR3 protein is CATSKSRQGAVTGELFF. Here the CDR3 DNA reads TGTGCCACCAGCAAGTCCAGACAGGGGGCGGTCACCGGGGAGCTGTTTTTT.

This clonotype was picked up one time. This chain links TRBV6-2 or TRBV6-3 with TRBJ2-5; D is uncertain. The V end was cut by 6 bases, the J end by 6 bases, with 14 bases between. Germline V gene lookup returns CDR1 MNHEY and CDR2 SVGEGT. The CDR3 totals 13 residues. DNA for the CDR3: TGTGCCAGCAGCCCAAGCGAATTCAAGACCCAGTACTTC. As protein: CASSPSEFKTQYF.

The chain is built from TRBV6-1 and TRBJ2-7; the D gene could be TRBD1 or TRBD2 (5 bases each). The CDR3 spans 15 residues. V shed 6 bases and J shed 0 bases, with 15 bases lying between them. Germline V gene lookup returns CDR1 MNHNS and CDR2 SASEGT. The CDR3 loop is CASSPHRDGSYEQYF. CDR3 coding DNA: TGTGCCAGCAGCCCTCACCGGGACGGCTCCTACGAGCAGTACTTC.

This chain links TRBV10-1 with TRBJ1-4; 9 nucleotides match TRBD1. The CDR3 is 15 residues long. V lost 6 bases to trimming and J lost 6 bases; unmatched junction nucleotides: 8. In germline, CDR1 is WNHNN, CDR2 SYGVQD (reference sequence). The CDR3 coding sequence is TGCGCCAGCAGGGGGGACAGGGACATGGATGAAAAACTGTTTTTT. Its protein product is CASRGDRDMDEKLFF.

The rearrangement links TRBV18 to TRBJ2-3, with TRBD2 as a possible D gene (6 bases). Germline loops: CDR1 KGHSH, CDR2 LQKENI. Trimming took off 3 bases at V and 5 bases at J, with 18 bases between the two ends. The CDR3 has 16 amino acids. In DNA form, the CDR3 reads TGTGCCAGCTCACCTCGGCGCGACTCCGGGGGAGATACGCAGTATTTT. This gives the protein CASSPRRDSGGDTQYF.

J is TRBJ2-7 and V is TRBV23-1; 8 nucleotides agree with TRBD1. TRBV23-1 is an open reading frame whose function is uncertain. This CDR3 contains 16 residues. Trimming cost V 2 bases and J 6 bases; bases outside gene matches: 12. The CDR3 reads CASSQGQGREICEQYF. For the CDR3, the DNA is TGCGCCAGCAGTCAAGGACAGGGTCGGGAGATCTGCGAGCAGTACTTC.

This clonotype was detected a few times. Here the CDR3 DNA reads TGCAGCGGCGGACAGAGCTTCCAGGATACGCAGTATTTT. This codes for CSGGQSFQDTQYF. The chain joins TRBV29-1 to TRBJ2-3; tentatively, D is TRBD1 (6 bases). V shed 7 bases and J shed 6 bases, with 17 bases lying between them. This CDR3 is 13 amino acids long. The germline V gene encodes CDR1 SQVTM and CDR2 ANQGSEA.

This clonotype has a handful of counts. The chain recombines TRBV21-1 with TRBJ2-7. TRBV21-1 is recorded as a pseudogene. This CDR3 contains 14 residues. CDR3 sequence reads: CASSKVHRSYEQYF. DNA of the CDR3: TGTGCCAGCAGCAAAGTTCACAGATCCTACGAGCAGTACTTC.

This chain joins TRBV27 and TRBJ2-5; no definite D call. Germline loops: CDR1 MNHEY, CDR2 SMNVEV (reference sequence). This CDR3 comprises 13 residues. Trimming left V 2 bases short and J 7 bases short, with 11 bases between. In nucleotides, the CDR3 is TGTGCCAGCAGTTTACCGGACCTGGGGACCCAGTACTTC. It specifies CASSLPDLGTQYF.

The V call is TRBV11-3, the J call TRBJ2-7; D is unresolved. The CDR3 contains 14 residues. Deletions cut 2 bases from V and 0 bases from J, with 8 bases between. CDR1 and CDR2 (germline): SGHNT, YENEEA. CDR3 loop: CASSLMWSSYEQYF. DNA for the CDR3: TGTGCCAGCAGCTTAATGTGGAGCTCCTACGAGCAGTACTTC.

The chain joins TRBV6-2 or TRBV6-3 to TRBJ1-1, with no clear D. The CDR3 totals 14 residues. The germline V gene has CDR1 MNHEY and CDR2 SVGEGT. The germline V and J ends were trimmed by 3 bases and 5 bases, with 13 bases remaining between them. CDR3 nucleotides: TGTGCCAGCAGTTATGTATCGAGAGGAACTGAAGCTTTCTTT. It translates to CASSYVSRGTEAFF.

This clonotype was counted between two and nine times. J is TRBJ2-5 and V is TRBV5-1; 7 bases match TRBD2. The V segment lost 4 bases and the J segment 5 bases; nucleotides outside the gene matches: 5. The CDR3 extends over 13 amino acids. Germline CDR1 and CDR2: SGHRS and YFSETQ. CDR3 sequence (DNA): TGCGCCAGCAGCGCGACTAGCAGGGAGACCCAGTACTTC. Encoded protein: CASSATSRETQYF.

This clonotype was recorded a few times. The genes are TRBV11-3 and TRBJ1-5, with D unresolved. The CDR3 has 13 amino acids. Germline assignment: CDR1 SGHNT and CDR2 YENEEA. V lost 4 bases and J lost 5, with 9 bases in between. The CDR3 DNA is TGTGCCAGCAGCTCCCGTAAAGATCAGCCCCAGCATTTT. Encoded protein: CASSSRKDQPQHF.

This clonotype was found once. V gene TRBV29-1 combines with J gene TRBJ1-1, with D perhaps TRBD1 (5 bases). This CDR3 is 14 amino acids long. Trimming removed 5 bases from V and 0 bases from J, with 13 bases in between. Germline V gene lookup returns CDR1 SQVTM and CDR2 ANQGSEA. CDR3 nucleotide sequence: TGCAGCGTTAGACAGCGTGCTATGAACACTGAAGCTTTCTTT. It yields the protein CSVRQRAMNTEAFF.

This clonotype was seen a single time. An end of the junction differs from the germline gene, which may be a read error. The rearrangement links TRBV7-7 to TRBJ2-1, with D tentatively TRBD2 (5 bases). The CDR3 loop spans 15 amino acids. The germline CDR1 and CDR2 sequences are SSHAT and FNYEAQ (reference sequence). The CDR3 DNA reads as TGTGCTAGCAGCCCGGACTGGAGCTCCTACAATGAGCAGTTCTTC. Translated: CASSPDWSSYNEQFF.

The chain carries TRBV2 and TRBJ2-1; 7 positions agree with TRBD2. Unmatched junction bases numbered 3, after V lost 4 bases and J lost 0 bases. CDR1 is SNHLY, CDR2 FYNNEI, per germline. The CDR3 covers 15 residues. CDR3 sequence (DNA): TGTGCCAGCAGTGTGGGCGGGAGCTCCTACAATGAGCAGTTCTTC. This sequence encodes CASSVGGSSYNEQFF.

The rearrangement links TRBV6-1 to TRBJ2-5; 10 bases fit TRBD2. V was pared by 5 bases and J by 4 bases, with 13 bases of the junction left unmatched. Germline V gene lookup returns CDR1 MNHNS and CDR2 SASEGT. The length of the CDR3 is 17 residues. The CDR3 nucleotides read TGTGCCAGCAGTCCCCAATTTACTAGCGGGGTAGGAGAGACCCAGTACTTC. The encoded protein is CASSPQFTSGVGETQYF.

The chain is built from TRBV28 and TRBJ2-7, with TRBD1 matching 8 bases. The CDR3 sequence is 14 residues long. J lost 5 bases, V lost 6 bases, and 9 bases had no gene match. Germline lookup yields CDR1 MDHEN and CDR2 SYDVKM. CDR3 in amino acids: CASRLDRGFDEQYF. CDR3 in DNA: TGTGCCAGCAGACTTGACAGGGGTTTCGACGAGCAGTACTTC.

A few counts support this clonotype. The chain couples TRBV11-1 to TRBJ2-7; TRBD2 agrees at 9 bases. J lost 2 bases, V lost 6 bases, and 14 bases had no gene match. CDR1 SGHAT and CDR2 FQDESV come from the germline V gene (reference sequence). The CDR3 consists of 17 residues. The CDR3 sequence: CASRNRASGTAPYEQYF. The CDR3 nucleotides read TGTGCCAGCAGAAACCGGGCTAGCGGGACGGCCCCCTACGAGCAGTACTTC.

The CDR3 protein is CASSQKPRQGNYGYTF. The CDR3 DNA reads as TGCGCCAGCAGTCAAAAACCAAGACAGGGGAACTATGGCTACACCTTC. V gene TRBV23-1 combines with J gene TRBJ1-2, with TRBD1 identical over 8 bases. TRBV23-1 is treated as an ORF (open reading frame) with a function not yet certain. With 2 bases clipped from V and 2 bases from J, the junction kept 7 bases outside the gene matches. CDR3 length: 16 residues.

V is TRBV6-1 and J is TRBJ1-2; a possible D gene is TRBD1 (5 bases). This CDR3 has 13 residues. V gave up 5 bases and J gave up 2 bases, with 9 bases separating them. Germline CDR1 MNHNS, CDR2 SASEGT. CDR3 protein: CASSRGGNYGYTF. The CDR3 DNA is TGTGCCAGCAGTAGGGGTGGCAACTATGGCTACACCTTC.

The J gene is TRBJ2-7, the V gene TRBV29-1, with a possible D match to TRBD1 (6 bases). Looked up from germline, CDR1 is SQVTM and CDR2 is ANQGSEA. The germline V and J ends were trimmed by 6 bases and 2 bases, with 11 bases remaining between them. The length of the CDR3 is 12 residues. The CDR3: CSVKDRPYEQYF. Here the CDR3 DNA reads TGCAGCGTCAAGGACAGACCCTACGAGCAGTACTTC.

V is TRBV20-1 and J is TRBJ2-5, with D perhaps matching TRBD2 (5 bases). The CDR3 spans 13 residues. The germline V gene encodes CDR1 DFQATT and CDR2 SNEGSKA (reference sequence). The CDR3 DNA follows: TGCAGCTTCCCAGCGGCTGTACAAGAGACCCAGTACTTC. Translated: CSFPAAVQETQYF.

The rearrangement links TRBV18 to TRBJ2-1; weak D call: TRBD1 (6 bases). The V gene's germline CDR1 is KGHSH and CDR2 LQKENI. This CDR3 has 14 residues. V gave up 1 base and J gave up 7 bases, with 11 bases separating them. The CDR3 sequence is CASSPLAGENEQFF. The CDR3, as DNA: TGTGCCAGCTCACCACTCGCAGGGGAGAATGAGCAGTTCTTC.